Below are 14 T cell receptor beta chains sequenced from a single sample in a study of shared clonotypes between healthy human individuals. Naive CD8 cells comprised CD45RO-negative, CCR7-positively selected cells, excluding terminally differentiated effector memory CD45RA+ cells. Assay: immunoSEQ multiplex PCR; the TCRdb copy retains only in-frame clones and omits some. This table holds about 2.1 million clones, about 93% found once. The material sequenced was naive CD8+ T cells from PBMCs. The receptors come from a man aged 18 to 35 in good health. Some clones in this sample may be carry-over from other donors' samples.

This clone appeared a single time. V gene TRBV4-1 combines with J gene TRBJ2-1; tentatively, D is TRBD2 (5 bases). From germline, CDR1 is MGHRA and CDR2 YSYEKL. The germline V and J ends were trimmed by 1 base and 8 bases, with 18 bases remaining between them. The CDR3 is made up of 16 amino acids. CDR3 in DNA: TGCGCCAGCAGCCAAGTATACTCCGGGATTGGTGATGAGCAGTTCTTC. Residues: CASSQVYSGIGDEQFF.

The chain carries TRBV9 and TRBJ2-7, with TRBD2 matching over 9 bases. This CDR3 has 16 amino acids. CDR1 and CDR2 (germline): SGDLS, YYNGEE. V gave up 0 bases and J gave up 2 bases; unmatched junction bases: 6. The CDR3 nucleotides are TGTGCCAGCAGCGTAGGTCAGCGGGAGGCCACCTACGAGCAGTACTTC. Its translation is CASSVGQREATYEQYF.

The genes are TRBV27 and TRBJ1-2; no clear D gene. The CDR3 sequence is 14 residues long. CDR1 and CDR2 (germline): MNHEY, SMNVEV (reference sequence). V was shortened by 6 bases and J by 0 bases, with 11 bases between the two germline ends. CDR3 in amino acids: CASRPRGANYGYTF. CDR3 DNA: TGTGCCAGCAGGCCCAGAGGTGCTAACTATGGCTACACCTTC.

This clone was seen a handful of times. The CDR3 DNA sequence: TGTGCCACCAGGACAGGGCCTTATGGCTACACCTTC. Translation gives CATRTGPYGYTF. The chain links TRBV2 to TRBJ1-2; TRBD1 matches at 8 bases. The CDR3 contains 12 residues. Germline V gives CDR1 SNHLY, CDR2 FYNNEI. Germline trimming cut 10 bases from V and 5 bases from J; bases unmatched to any gene: 6. Filled out from reference TRBV2 and TRBJ1-2, the complete variable domain reads EPEVTQTPSHQVTQMGQEVILRCVPISNHLYFYWYRQILGQKVEFLVSFYNNEISEKSEIFDDQFSVERPDGSNFTLKIRSTKLEDSAMYFCATRTGPYGYTFGSGTRLTVV.

V gene TRBV6-5 combines with J gene TRBJ2-5; a weak D match, TRBD2 (6 bases). Germline loops: CDR1 MNHEY, CDR2 SVGAGI. V dropped 6 bases and J dropped 1 base, with 15 bases sitting between them. The CDR3 runs to 15 residues. As DNA, the CDR3 is TGTGCCAGCAGGCGACTAGGAAGGGTCCAAGAGACCCAGTACTTC. Protein sequence: CASRRLGRVQETQYF.

The rearrangement joins TRBV11-3 to TRBJ1-5; weak D call: TRBD1 (6 bases). CDR1 and CDR2 (germline): SGHNT, YENEEA. This CDR3 comprises 13 residues. With 6 bases removed from V and 4 bases from J, the gap between germline ends came to 10 bases. DNA for the CDR3: TGTGCCAGCAGTTCAGGGGTAAATCAGCCCCAGCATTTT. Protein sequence: CASSSGVNQPQHF. Full variable domain (remainder filled in from reference TRBV11-3 and TRBJ1-5): EAGVVQSPRYKIIEKKQPVAFWCNPISGHNTLYWYLQNLGQGPELLIRYENEEAVDDSQLPKDRFSAERLKGVDSTLKIQPAELGDSAVYLCASSSGVNQPQHFGDGTRLSIL.

This chain uses TRBV6-6 with TRBJ2-1; D gene unclear. The germline gives CDR1 MNHNY, CDR2 SVGAGI (reference sequence). The germline V and J ends were trimmed by 7 bases and 8 bases, with 9 bases remaining between them. The CDR3 totals 11 residues. The CDR3 bases are TGTGCCAGCAACGACCTCGATGAGCAGTTCTTC. Its translation: CASNDLDEQFF.

As for this clone: The sample contains more than one DNA sequence encoding this CDR3. The V and J genes are TRBV19 and TRBJ1-1, with D perhaps TRBD1 (5 bases). The V gene lost 5 bases and the J gene lost 4 bases, with 11 bases spanning the gap. The CDR3 totals 13 residues. CDR1 is LNHDA and CDR2 is SQIVND in the germline V gene (reference sequence). The CDR3 coding sequence is TGTGCCAGTAGTCTGGGGGTAGGCACTGAAGCTTTCTTT. Translation: CASSLGVGTEAFF.

A word on this clone: This sample also contains other DNA sequences that code for the same CDR3. The V gene is TRBV11-2, the J gene TRBJ2-2; TRBD2 is a possible D gene (5 bases). This CDR3 is built from 14 residues. Trimming removed 4 bases at V and 1 base at J, with 7 bases between. Germline lookup yields CDR1 SGHAT and CDR2 FQNNGV. CDR3 DNA sequence: TGTGCCAGCAGCTCACGGGGGAACACCGGGGAGCTGTTTTTT. The encoded protein is CASSSRGNTGELFF.

This chain uses TRBV14 with TRBJ2-7, with D perhaps matching TRBD2 (6 bases). The V gene's germline CDR1 is SGHDN and CDR2 FVKESK. There are 15 residues in the CDR3. Trimming pared 5 bases from V and 0 bases from J, leaving 14 bases between. As DNA, the CDR3 is TGTGCCAGCAGCAGGACGGGGGAGCCCTCCTACGAGCAGTACTTC. It translates to CASSRTGEPSYEQYF.

The chain employs TRBV29-1 and TRBJ1-3; 9 bases fit TRBD1. V lost 4 bases, J lost 2 bases, and 3 bases stayed unmatched. Germline-derived CDR1 and CDR2 are SQVTM and ANQGSEA. The CDR3 covers 14 residues. CDR3 sequence: CSVAGTGTGNTIYF. In DNA form, the CDR3 reads TGCAGCGTTGCCGGGACAGGGACTGGAAACACCATATATTTT.

The V call is TRBV29-1, the J call TRBJ1-4; tentatively, D is TRBD1 (6 bases). V was pared by 4 bases and J by 3 bases, with 12 bases between. Germline V gives CDR1 SQVTM, CDR2 ANQGSEA. This CDR3 region has 14 residues. For the CDR3, the DNA is TGCAGCGTTGGAGGGGGGGAGTCTAATGAAAAACTGTTTTTT. Protein product: CSVGGGESNEKLFF.

The V gene is TRBV27, the J gene TRBJ2-5; 8 nucleotides line up with TRBD2. Germline CDR1 is MNHEY and CDR2 is SMNVEV (reference sequence). The CDR3 has 15 amino acids. Trimming cost V 2 bases and J 2 bases; bases outside gene matches: 4. Here the CDR3 reads CASSLTPGGQETQYF. The CDR3 region has the DNA TGTGCCAGCAGTTTAACTCCGGGAGGGCAAGAGACCCAGTACTTC.

The chain is built from TRBV7-9 and TRBJ1-5; the match to TRBD1 covers 9 bases. The CDR3 extends over 15 amino acids. V gave up 3 bases and J gave up 8 bases; unmatched junction bases: 8. Germline assignment: CDR1 SEHNR and CDR2 FQNEAQ (reference sequence). CDR3 sequence reads: CASSFGTGSIEPQHF. CDR3 DNA: TGTGCCAGCAGCTTTGGGACAGGGTCTATTGAGCCCCAGCATTTT.